This T cell receptor (beta chain) derives from a study of T-cell reconstitution after alpha-beta-depleted transplantation in children. To note about this clonotype: Its antigen is as yet unknown.

A TCRbeta library incorporating unique molecular identifiers was prepared. TCRdb independently ran MiXCR on the PCR reads; one entry per CDR3 protein. Altogether about 980,000 distinct CDR3 sequences are present, about 26% being singletons, with the ten largest covering roughly 28%. CDR3 length: 17 amino acids. The V end lost 3 bases, the J end lost 0 bases, and 15 bases lay between the germline ends. Germline CDR1 is MGHRA and CDR2 is YSYEKL. Study results and caveats: Expanded clones from the graft, numbering several hundred, reportedly supplied alpha-beta T cells about two months after transplant.

The gene calls are TRBV4-1 and TRBJ2-1; tentative D call: TRBD1 (5 bases). The receptor was derived from a boy under two years old who had a stem cell transplant for SCID, so the T cells may come from the graft donor. This material consisted of PBMCs, mostly from graft donor cells, taken 360 days after TCRalphabeta/CD19-depleted stem cell transplant. The CDR3 DNA follows: TGCGCCAGCAGCCACATGTGGACAATAAGCTCCTACAATGAGCAGTTCTTC. Amino acid sequence: CASSHMWTISSYNEQFF.